This entry concerns a single T cell receptor (beta chain). Antigen specificity is unknown. The sample's treatment: roughly 10-day PBMC culture with coronavirus spike peptide pools or control peptides (ViraFEST assay). The V end lost 0 bases, the J end lost 0 bases, and 8 bases lay between the germline ends. CDR3 length equals 15 residues. From germline, CDR1 is MNHEY and CDR2 SVGEGT. These data belong to a study of vaccination and CD4 T cells after COVID-19. The wider study: Taking of post-vaccine samples occurred a median approximately 72 days after dose two (range 14 to 241). The stimulating agents, overlapping spike peptides, came from SARS-CoV-2, HCoV-NL63, HCoV-OC43 and HCoV-229E. Study findings and constraints: Median SARS-CoV-2-reactive clonotype numbers rose nonsignificantly, about 20 to 40.

An Oncomine TCR Beta short-read assay was used to sequence the DNA from cultured CD4+ T cells. TCRdb itself ran the PCR reads through MiXCR, one entry per CDR3 protein. The profile shows about 11,000 distinct CDR3 sequences, 64% of them singletons. The material sequenced was CD4+ T cells from blood, cultured in vitro. The clonotype was recovered from a human donor who had recovered from COVID-19. This chain uses TRBV6-2 or TRBV6-3 with TRBJ1-2; no clear D gene. CDR3 amino acids: CASSYSRPTNYGYTF. DNA for the CDR3: TGTGCCAGCAGTTACTCTAGACCGACTAACTATGGCTACACCTTC.